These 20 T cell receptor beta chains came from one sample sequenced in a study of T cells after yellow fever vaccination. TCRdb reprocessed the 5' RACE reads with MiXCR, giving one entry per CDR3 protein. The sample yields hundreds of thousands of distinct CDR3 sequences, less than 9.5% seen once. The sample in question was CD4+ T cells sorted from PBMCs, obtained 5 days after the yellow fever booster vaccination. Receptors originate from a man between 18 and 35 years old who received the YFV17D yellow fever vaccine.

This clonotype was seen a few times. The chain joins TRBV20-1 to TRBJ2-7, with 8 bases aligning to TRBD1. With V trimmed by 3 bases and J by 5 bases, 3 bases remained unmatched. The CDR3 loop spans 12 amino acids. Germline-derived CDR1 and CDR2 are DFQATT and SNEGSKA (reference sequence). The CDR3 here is CSASRGLNEQYF. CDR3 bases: TGCAGTGCTAGCAGGGGGCTTAACGAGCAGTACTTC.

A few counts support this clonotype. The CDR3 bases are TGCAGCGTTGAATGGCTAGGGGGGGACACTGAAGCTTTCTTT. Translated, it gives CSVEWLGGDTEAFF. The chain links TRBV29-1 to TRBJ1-1, with D perhaps TRBD1 (6 bases). The germline V gene has CDR1 SQVTM and CDR2 ANQGSEA. The V end was cut by 2 bases, the J end by 3 bases, with 13 bases between. The CDR3 loop spans 14 amino acids. Drawing the rest from reference TRBV29-1 and TRBJ1-1, the complete variable domain is SAVISQKPSRDICQRGTSLTIQCQVDSQVTMMFWYRQQPGQSLTLIATANQGSEATYESGFVIDKFPISRPNLTFSTLTVSNMSPEDSSIYLCSVEWLGGDTEAFFGQGTRLTVV.

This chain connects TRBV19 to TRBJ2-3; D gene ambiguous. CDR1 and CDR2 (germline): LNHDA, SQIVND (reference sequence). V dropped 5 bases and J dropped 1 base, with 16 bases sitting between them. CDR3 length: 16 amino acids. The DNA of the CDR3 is TGTGCCAGTAGTCGCGGTGGTGGCAGCCGCACAGATACGCAGTATTTT. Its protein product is CASSRGGGSRTDTQYF.

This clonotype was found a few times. The CDR3 loop is CASSVSGGALEQYV. The CDR3 DNA reads as TGCGCCAGCAGTGTTAGCGGGGGGGCTCTCGAGCAGTACGTC. The chain joins TRBV10-2 to TRBJ2-7; 11 nucleotides align to TRBD2. Germline values: CDR1 WSHSY, CDR2 SAAADI. V lost 4 bases and J lost 6; bases outside the gene matches: 5. The CDR3 contains 14 residues.

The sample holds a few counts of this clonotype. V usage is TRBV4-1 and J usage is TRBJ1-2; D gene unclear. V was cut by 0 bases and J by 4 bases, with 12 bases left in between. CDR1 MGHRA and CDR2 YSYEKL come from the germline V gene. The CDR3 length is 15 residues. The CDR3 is CASSQEWQEFYGYTF. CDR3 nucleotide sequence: TGCGCCAGCAGCCAAGAGTGGCAGGAGTTCTATGGCTACACCTTC.

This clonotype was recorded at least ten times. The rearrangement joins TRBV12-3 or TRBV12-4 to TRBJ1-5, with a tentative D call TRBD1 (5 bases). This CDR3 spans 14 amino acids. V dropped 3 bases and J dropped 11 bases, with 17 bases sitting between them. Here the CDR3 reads CASSFRPGVLAQHF. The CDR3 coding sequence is TGTGCCAGCAGTTTCCGCCCGGGGGTATTAGCCCAGCATTTT.

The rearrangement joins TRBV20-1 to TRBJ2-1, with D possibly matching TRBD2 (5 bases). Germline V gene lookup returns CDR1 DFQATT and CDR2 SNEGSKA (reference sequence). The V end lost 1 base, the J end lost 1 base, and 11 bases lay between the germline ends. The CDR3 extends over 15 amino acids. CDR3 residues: CSARVGLSSYNEQFF. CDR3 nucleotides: TGCAGTGCTAGAGTTGGACTGTCATCCTACAATGAGCAGTTCTTC.

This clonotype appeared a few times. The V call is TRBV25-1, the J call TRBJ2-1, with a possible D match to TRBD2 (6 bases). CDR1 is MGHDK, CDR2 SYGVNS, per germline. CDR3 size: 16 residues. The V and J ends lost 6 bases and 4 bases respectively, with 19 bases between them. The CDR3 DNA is TGTGCCAGCAGGGGGACCTTCGCGGGGTCTTACAATGAGCAGTTCTTC. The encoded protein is CASRGTFAGSYNEQFF.

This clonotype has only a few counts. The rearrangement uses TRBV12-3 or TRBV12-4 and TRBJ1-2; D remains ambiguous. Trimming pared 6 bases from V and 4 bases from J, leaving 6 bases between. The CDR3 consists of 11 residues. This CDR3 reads CASSPFYGYTF. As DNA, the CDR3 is TGTGCCAGCAGCCCGTTCTATGGCTACACCTTC.

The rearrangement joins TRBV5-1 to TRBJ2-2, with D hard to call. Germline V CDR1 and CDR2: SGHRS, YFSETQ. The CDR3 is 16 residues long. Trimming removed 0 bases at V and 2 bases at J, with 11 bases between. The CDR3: CASSLDPSKNTGELFF. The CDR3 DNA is TGCGCCAGCAGCTTGGACCCATCAAAAAACACCGGGGAGCTGTTTTTT.

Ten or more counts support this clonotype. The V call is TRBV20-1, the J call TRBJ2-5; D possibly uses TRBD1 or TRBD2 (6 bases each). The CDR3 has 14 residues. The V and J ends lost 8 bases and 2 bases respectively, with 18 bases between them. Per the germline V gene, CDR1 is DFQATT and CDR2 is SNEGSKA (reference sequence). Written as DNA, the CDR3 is TGCAGTCCAAGAAGAGGGGGAGGACAAGAGACCCAGTACTTC. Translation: CSPRRGGGQETQYF.

CDR3 nucleotides: TGTGCCAGCAGGCCACCCGGGGGGCGGACTGAAGCTTTCTTT. Amino acid sequence: CASRPPGGRTEAFF. J is TRBJ1-1 and V is TRBV3-1; TRBD1 is a possible D gene (6 bases). The CDR3 has 14 amino acids. CDR1 and CDR2 from the germline V gene are LGHDT and YNNKEL (reference sequence). The germline V and J ends were trimmed by 6 bases and 5 bases, with 16 bases remaining between them.

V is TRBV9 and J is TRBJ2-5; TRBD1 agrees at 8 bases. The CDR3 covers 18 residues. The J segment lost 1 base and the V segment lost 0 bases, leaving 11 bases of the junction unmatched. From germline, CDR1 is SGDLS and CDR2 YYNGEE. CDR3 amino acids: CASSVGGPGTGAQETQYF. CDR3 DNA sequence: TGTGCCAGCAGCGTAGGAGGGCCGGGGACAGGAGCCCAAGAGACCCAGTACTTC.

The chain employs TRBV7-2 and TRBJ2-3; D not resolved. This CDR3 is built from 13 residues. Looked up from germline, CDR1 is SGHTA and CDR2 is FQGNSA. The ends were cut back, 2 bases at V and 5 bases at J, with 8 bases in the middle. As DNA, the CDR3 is TGTGCCAGCAGCTTATCTTGGGGAGATACGCAGTATTTT. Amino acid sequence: CASSLSWGDTQYF. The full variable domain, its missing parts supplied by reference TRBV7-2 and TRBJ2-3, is GAGVSQSPSNKVTEKGKDVELRCDPISGHTALYWYRQSLGQGLEFLIYFQGNSAPDKSGLPSDRFSAERTGGSVSTLTIQRTQQEDSAVYLCASSLSWGDTQYFGPGTRLTVL.

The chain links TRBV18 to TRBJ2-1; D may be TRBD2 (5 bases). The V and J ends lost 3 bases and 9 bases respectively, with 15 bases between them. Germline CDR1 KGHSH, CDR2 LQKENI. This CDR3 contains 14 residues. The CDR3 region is CASSPRTLRGEQFF. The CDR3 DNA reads TGTGCCAGCTCACCCCGGACCCTTCGGGGTGAGCAGTTCTTC.

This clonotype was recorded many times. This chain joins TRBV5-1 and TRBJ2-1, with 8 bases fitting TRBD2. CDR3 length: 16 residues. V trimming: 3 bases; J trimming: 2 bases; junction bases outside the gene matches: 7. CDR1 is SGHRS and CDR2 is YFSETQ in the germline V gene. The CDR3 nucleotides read TGCGCCAGCAGCTGGGCCGGGACTAGGACCTACAATGAGCAGTTCTTC. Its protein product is CASSWAGTRTYNEQFF. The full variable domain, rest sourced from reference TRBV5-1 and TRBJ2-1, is KAGVTQTPRYLIKTRGQQVTLSCSPISGHRSVSWYQQTPGQGLQFLFEYFSETQRNKGNFPGRFSGRQFSNSRSEMNVSTLELGDSALYLCASSWAGTRTYNEQFFGPGTRLTVL.

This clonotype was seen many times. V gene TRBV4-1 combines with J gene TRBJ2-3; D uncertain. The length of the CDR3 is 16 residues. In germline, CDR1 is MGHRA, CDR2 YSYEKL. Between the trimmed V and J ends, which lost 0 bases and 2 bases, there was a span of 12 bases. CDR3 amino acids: CASSQELSQLTDTQYF. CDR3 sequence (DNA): TGCGCCAGCAGCCAAGAGTTGAGTCAGCTCACAGATACGCAGTATTTT.

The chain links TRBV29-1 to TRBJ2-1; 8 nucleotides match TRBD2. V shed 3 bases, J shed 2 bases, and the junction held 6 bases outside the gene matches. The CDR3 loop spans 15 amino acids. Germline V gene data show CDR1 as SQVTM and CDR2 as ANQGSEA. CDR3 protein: CSVDVGSGAYNEQFF. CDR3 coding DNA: TGCAGCGTTGATGTGGGTAGCGGGGCCTACAATGAGCAGTTCTTC.

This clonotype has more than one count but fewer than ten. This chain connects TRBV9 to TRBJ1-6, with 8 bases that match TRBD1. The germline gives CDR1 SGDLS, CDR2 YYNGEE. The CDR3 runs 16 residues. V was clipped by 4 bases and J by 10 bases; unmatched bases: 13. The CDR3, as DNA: TGTGCCAGCAGCCCCAGGACAGGGACCAGCGGGTCACCCCTCCACTTT. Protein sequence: CASSPRTGTSGSPLHF.

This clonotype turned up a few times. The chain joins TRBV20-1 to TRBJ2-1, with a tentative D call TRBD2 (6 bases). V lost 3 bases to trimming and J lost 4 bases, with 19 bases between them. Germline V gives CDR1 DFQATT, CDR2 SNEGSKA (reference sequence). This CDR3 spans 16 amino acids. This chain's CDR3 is CSASPSGQIRYNEQFF. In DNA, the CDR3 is TGCAGTGCTAGCCCCAGCGGGCAGATAAGATACAATGAGCAGTTCTTC.